Listed below are T cell receptor beta chains from one sample, sequenced in a study of shared clonotypes between healthy human individuals. The assay was immunoSEQ multiplex PCR, and TCRdb's table has in-frame clones only and misses some. The sample has fewer than 2.5 million clones, over 85% seen once. Sequenced: naive CD4+ T cells from PBMCs. Receptors were obtained from a young man in good health. Some clones in this sample may be carry-over from other donors' samples. The CDR3 runs from the conserved cysteine through the conserved F or W. D genes are given only for firm matches. Size is stated for part of the rows, as once, few or many counts, or as a class when the clone is expanded.

>TRBV30|.|TRBJ2-1|.
CAWSVGVVQFF
TGTGCCTGGAGTGTAGGGGTGGTGCAGTTCTTC
>TRBV20-1|.|TRBJ2-5|.
CSARRGETQYF
TGCAGTGCTAGACGCGGGGAGACCCAGTACTTC
>TRBV18|.|TRBJ2-7|TRBD1
CASSQERDRAYEQYF
TGTGCCAGCTCACAAGAACGGGACAGAGCCTACGAGCAGTACTTC
>TRBV5-1|.|TRBJ1-3|.
CASSFAGNTIYF
TGCGCCAGCAGCTTCGCTGGAAACACCATATATTTT
>TRBV5-1|.|TRBJ1-3|.
CASSPAVSGNTIYF
TGCGCCAGCAGCCCCGCCGTCTCTGGAAACACCATATATTTT
>TRBV6-5|.|TRBJ2-7|TRBD2
CASSPSGRSYEQYF
TGTGCCAGCAGTCCAAGCGGGAGGTCCTACGAGCAGTACTTC
>TRBV13|once|TRBJ2-1|TRBD1
CASSSPGQGNEQFF
TGTGCCAGCAGCTCTCCGGGACAGGGGAATGAGCAGTTCTTC
>TRBV7-3|.|TRBJ2-5|TRBD1
CASSQRDRGWETQYF
TGTGCCAGCAGCCAGAGGGACAGGGGGTGGGAGACCCAGTACTTC
>TRBV5-1|.|TRBJ2-1|TRBD1
CASSLGTATYNEQFF
TGCGCCAGCAGCCTAGGGACAGCAACCTACAATGAGCAGTTCTTC
>TRBV5-4|.|TRBJ1-1|.
CASSLAYRGGGAEAFF
TGTGCCAGCAGCTTGGCCTATCGGGGAGGTGGTGCTGAAGCTTTCTTT
>TRBV30|.|TRBJ1-4|.
CAWSVTITGGSEKLFF
TGTGCCTGGAGTGTAACCATTACAGGCGGAAGTGAAAAACTGTTTTTT
>TRBV28|.|TRBJ1-2|.
CASSLGSATSYTF
TGTGCCAGCAGTTTAGGGTCTGCTACCAGCTACACCTTC
>TRBV7-9|.|TRBJ2-3|.
CASSFDLLPRGTDTQYF
TGTGCCAGCAGCTTTGATTTACTCCCCCGGGGAACAGATACGCAGTATTTT
>TRBV5-1|.|TRBJ2-1|.
CASTAGRRYNEQFF
TGCGCCAGCACGGCGGGAAGACGCTACAATGAGCAGTTCTTC
>TRBV11-1|.|TRBJ2-1|TRBD2
CASSSLAGGIYNEQFF
TGTGCCAGCAGCTCTCTAGCGGGAGGGATATACAATGAGCAGTTCTTC
>TRBV5-1|few|TRBJ1-5|.
CASSLIPSSNQPQHF
TGCGCCAGCAGCTTGATACCAAGTAGCAATCAGCCCCAGCATTTT
>TRBV29-1|.|TRBJ1-4|.
CSARWDSNEKLFF
TGCAGCGCCCGATGGGATTCTAATGAAAAACTGTTTTTT
>TRBV5-1|.|TRBJ2-5|TRBD1
CASSLEAGGGWETQYF
TGCGCCAGCAGCTTGGAGGCAGGGGGCGGATGGGAGACCCAGTACTTC
>TRBV4-2|.|TRBJ2-3|.
CASSQIWTRTDTQYF
TGTGCCAGCAGCCAGATTTGGACTCGCACAGATACGCAGTATTTT
>TRBV27|.|TRBJ2-7|TRBD1
CASSTGTGPPPEQYF
TGTGCCAGCAGCACCGGGACAGGGCCTCCCCCCGAGCAGTACTTC
>TRBV4-1|.|TRBJ2-3|TRBD2
CASSQDGGTSGRATDTQYF
TGCGCCAGCAGCCAAGATGGCGGGACTAGCGGGAGGGCGACAGATACGCAGTATTTT
>TRBV7-2|.|TRBJ1-5|.
CASSWQGPSNQPQHF
TGTGCCAGTTCCTGGCAGGGCCCTAGCAATCAGCCCCAGCATTTT
>TRBV10-3|.|TRBJ2-1|.
CATQRILYNEQFF
TGTGCCACCCAGCGCATACTCTACAATGAGCAGTTCTTC
>TRBV9|.|TRBJ2-2|TRBD2
CASSVELAGVSGELFF
TGTGCCAGCAGCGTAGAACTAGCGGGAGTGAGCGGGGAGCTGTTTTTT
>TRBV5-5|.|TRBJ1-1|TRBD1
CASSLVGQGENTEAFF
TGTGCCAGCAGCTTGGTAGGGCAGGGGGAGAACACTGAAGCTTTCTTT
>TRBV7-2|.|TRBJ1-6|.
CASSLLNSPLHF
TGTGCCAGCAGTTTGCTCAATTCACCCCTCCACTTT
>TRBV11-2|.|TRBJ2-3|.
CASSLDLGDTQYF
TGTGCCAGCAGCTTAGATCTGGGGGATACGCAGTATTTT
>TRBV28|.|TRBJ2-1|TRBD1
CASSLYGTGTYNEQFF
TGTGCCAGCAGTTTATACGGGACAGGGACCTACAATGAGCAGTTCTTC
>TRBV18|once|TRBJ2-4|.
CASSPTLGKDIQYF
TGTGCCAGCTCACCAACCCTGGGAAAGGACATTCAGTACTTC
>TRBV29-1|once|TRBJ2-5|TRBD1
CSVKGQGETQYF
TGCAGCGTTAAAGGACAGGGCGAGACCCAGTACTTC
>TRBV5-1|.|TRBJ2-7|TRBD2
CASSLAAGGPVTEQYF
TGCGCCAGCAGCTTGGCCGCGGGAGGGCCTGTCACCGAGCAGTACTTC
>TRBV5-4|.|TRBJ2-3|TRBD2
CASSTGPSSSGTQYF
TGTGCCAGCAGCACTGGGCCTTCTAGTAGCGGGACGCAGTATTTT
>TRBV25-1|.|TRBJ2-1|TRBD2
CASSDPASGLDEQFF
TGTGCCAGCAGTGATCCCGCTAGCGGCCTGGATGAGCAGTTCTTC
>TRBV5-1|.|TRBJ1-5|.
CASSLLGAGNQPQHF
TGCGCCAGCAGCTTGCTAGGGGCGGGCAATCAGCCCCAGCATTTT
>TRBV7-3|.|TRBJ2-1|TRBD1
CASSRDRGPYNEQFF
TGTGCCAGCAGCCGGGACAGAGGGCCCTACAATGAGCAGTTCTTC
>TRBV7-9|.|TRBJ1-3|TRBD1
CASSLRGLSSGNTIYF
TGTGCCAGCAGCCTCAGGGGGCTGAGCTCTGGAAACACCATATATTTT
>TRBV5-5|once|TRBJ2-7|.
CASSLGVYEQYF
TGTGCCAGCAGCCTAGGGGTTTACGAGCAGTACTTC
>TRBV5-1|.|TRBJ2-7|TRBD2
CASSLGGTSGKWDEQYF
TGCGCCAGCAGCTTGGGGGGGACTAGCGGCAAGTGGGACGAGCAGTACTTC
>TRBV2|.|TRBJ2-6|TRBD1
CASEGQGVSIGANVLTF
TGTGCCAGCGAGGGACAGGGCGTTTCTATTGGGGCCAACGTCCTGACTTTC
>TRBV5-4|.|TRBJ2-3|TRBD2
CASSQRLAGTSTDTQYF
TGTGCCAGCAGCCAAAGACTAGCGGGAACTAGCACAGATACGCAGTATTTT
>TRBV11-1|.|TRBJ2-3|TRBD2
CASSFGPGGGTDTQYF
TGTGCCAGCAGCTTCGGTCCGGGAGGGGGCACAGATACGCAGTATTTT
>TRBV28|.|TRBJ1-1|.
CASRLQDTTEAFF
TGTGCCAGCAGGCTCCAGGATACGACTGAAGCTTTCTTT
>TRBV2|.|TRBJ2-2|.
CASSSDGPNTGELFF
TGTGCCAGCAGTTCGGACGGGCCGAACACCGGGGAGCTGTTTTTT
>TRBV28|.|TRBJ2-7|TRBD2
CASRSGTSSYEQYF
TGTGCCAGCAGGTCCGGGACTAGCAGCTACGAGCAGTACTTC
>TRBV6-5|.|TRBJ1-4|.
CASSLDTTENEKLFF
TGTGCCAGCAGTTTAGATACAACCGAGAATGAAAAACTGTTTTTT